The rows below give T cell receptor beta chains drawn from one sample of a study of beta chain features in type 1 diabetes. The data were produced by immunoSEQ multiplex PCR, yet TCRdb's version contains in-frame clones alone and is incomplete. The sample has about 620,000 clones, roughly a sixth seen once. The sequencing input was naive CD4+ T cells from blood. The receptors derive from a man in his late teens or twenties in good health. Each CDR3 is given without its conserved first and last residue. Size tells how often a clone was seen (once, few, many) or the class of an expanded clone, and some rows leave it out.

few	TRBV9	TRBJ1-1	ASSVRTDRVMNTEAF
few	TRBV5-1	TRBJ2-5	ASSYTRGSETQY
few	TRBV6-5	TRBJ2-3	ASSHQDREDTQY
-	TRBV18	TRBJ2-5	ASSPPIMREETQY
-	TRBV7-2	TRBJ2-3	ASSGSGGSTDTQY
few	TRBV5-1	TRBJ2-5	ASSLDGGRETQY
-	TRBV7-2	TRBJ2-1	ASSFLGRSYNEQF
-	TRBV27	TRBJ2-7	ASSLRLAGIRLRSEQY
few	TRBV18	TRBJ2-7	ASSPGDNPAYEQY
few	TRBV28	TRBJ2-1	ASSQQVTRGDEQF
few	TRBV27	TRBJ2-7	ASSLVSSGGGTYEQY
-	TRBV7-2	TRBJ2-5	ASQAGQETQY
-	TRBV2	TRBJ1-5	ASTPEGRYQPQH
few	TRBV28	TRBJ2-3	ASGAGTDTQY
-	TRBV6-5	TRBJ2-5	ASSGTSGLGETQY
-	TRBV27	TRBJ2-7	ASSSPAIVHEQY